The source of this TCR beta chain is a study of cytomegalovirus exposure and HLA in healthy donors. CDR1 and CDR2 (germline): SQVTM, ANQGSEA. The CDR3 contains 16 residues. V was pared by 2 bases and J by 4 bases, with 11 bases of the junction left unmatched. Measured with immunoSEQ multiplex PCR; TCRdb has only the in-frame clones, and not every one. Here the sample spans 150,000 to 200,000 clones, about 88% being singletons. Study-level points and caveats: The study put under 200 TCR beta chains on its list as cytomegalovirus-associated. In vitro, three CMV-associated chains proved specific for CMV antigens.

With respect to this clone: Its target is not known.

The TCR sequence derives from a woman under 30 in good health and CMV-seronegative. This rearrangement joins TRBV29-1 to TRBJ1-5; 7 bases agree with TRBD1. Sample: PBMCs. The DNA for the CDR3 is TGCAGCGTTGAAAAATTTGAGCCAGGGGGAAATCAGCCCCAGCATTTT. This encodes CSVEKFEPGGNQPQHF.